What follows are 3 T cell receptor beta chains derived from one specimen sequenced in a study of CD8+ T cells in alopecia areata. Extracted from the samples, RNA was reverse transcribed into cDNA to serve as the sequencing template. Profiled with immunoSEQ multiplex PCR; TCRdb holds only in-frame clones, not every one. The sample holds around 100,000 clones, and no clone turns up only once. What was sequenced was lesional skin. These receptors came from a C3H/HeJ mouse with alopecia areata. MHC haplotype: H2-k.

This clone came up a few times. Gene names denote mouse genes. The CDR3 end lies 4 residues beyond the end of the read and is filled in from the germline J gene. V usage is TRBV14 and J usage is TRBJ2-5; a possible D gene is TRBD1 (5 bases). The germline CDR1 and CDR2 sequences are SGHDT and FRDEAV. The CDR3 sequence is 12 residues long. The CDR3 loop reads CASSSGIDTQYF. The sequenced part of the CDR3 DNA is TGTGCCAGCAGCTCAGGGATCGAC.

This clone showed up just a few times. The gene symbols are mouse symbols. The read gets to within 4 residues of the CDR3 end, and the germline J gene fills in the rest. The chain joins TRBV1 to TRBJ2-4, with D maybe TRBD1 (5 bases). This CDR3 has 16 residues. Germline CDR1 and CDR2: NSQYPW and LRSPGD (reference sequence). V lost 0 bases to trimming and J lost 0 bases, with 10 bases between them. CDR3 sequence reads: CTCSAEDIPSQNTLYF. The CDR3 DNA, read in part, is TGCACCTGCAGTGCAGAGGACATTCCTAGTCAAAAC. The variable domain in full, completed from reference TRBV1 and TRBJ2-4, reads VTLLEQNPRWRLVPRGQAVNLRCILKNSQYPWMSWYQQDLQKQLQWLFTLRSPGDKEVKSLPGADYLATRVTDTELRLQVANMSQGRTLYCTCSAEDIPSQNTLYFGAGTRLSVL.

In regard to this clone: These gene names are mouse names. Read data end 4 residues before the CDR3 end; the end is taken from the germline J gene. The J gene is TRBJ2-1, the V gene TRBV13-1; 9 bases match TRBD2. The germline CDR1 and CDR2 sequences are NSHNY and SYGAGN. The V gene end was trimmed by 1 base and the J gene end by 4 bases; junction bases not matched to a gene: 3. The CDR3 sequence is 15 residues long. CDR3 loop: CASSDNTGGYAEQFF. The DNA read from the CDR3 is TGTGCCAGCAGTGATAATACTGGGGGGTATGCT.